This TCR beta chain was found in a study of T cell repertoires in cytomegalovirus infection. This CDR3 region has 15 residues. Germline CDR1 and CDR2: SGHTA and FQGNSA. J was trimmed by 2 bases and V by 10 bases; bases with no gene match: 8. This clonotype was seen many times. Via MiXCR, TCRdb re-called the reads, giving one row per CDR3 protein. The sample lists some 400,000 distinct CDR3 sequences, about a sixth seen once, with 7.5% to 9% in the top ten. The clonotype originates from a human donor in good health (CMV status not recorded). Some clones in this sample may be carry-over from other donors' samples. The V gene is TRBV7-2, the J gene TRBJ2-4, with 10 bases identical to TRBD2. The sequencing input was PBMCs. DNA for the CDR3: TGTGCCACCGGGAGCGGGGGGGCTACCAAAAACATTCAGTACTTC. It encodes CATGSGGATKNIQYF.